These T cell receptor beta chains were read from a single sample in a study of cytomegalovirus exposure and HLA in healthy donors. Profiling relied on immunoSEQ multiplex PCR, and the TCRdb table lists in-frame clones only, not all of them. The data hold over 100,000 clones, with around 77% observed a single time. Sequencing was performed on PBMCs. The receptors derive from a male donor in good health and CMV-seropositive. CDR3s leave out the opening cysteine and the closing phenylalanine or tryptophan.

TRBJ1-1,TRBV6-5,ASSGWARGGEAF
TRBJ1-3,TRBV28,ASSFEDRFSGNTIY
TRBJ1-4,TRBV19,ASTDPGQGNEKLF
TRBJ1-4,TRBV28,ASSFGTGNEKLF
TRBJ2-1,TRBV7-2,ASSSRTGGYNEQF
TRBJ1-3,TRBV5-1,ASSKDRGDTIY
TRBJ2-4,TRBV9,ASSVDIPGEKNIQY
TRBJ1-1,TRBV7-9,SSSILGGLNTEAF
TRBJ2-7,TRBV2,ASSPDRPYEQY
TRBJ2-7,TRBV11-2,ASSSRYSYEQY
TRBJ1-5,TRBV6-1,ASSDGNNQPQH
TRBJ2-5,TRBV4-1,ASSHSTGRETQY
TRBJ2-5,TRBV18,ASSPLASGQETQY
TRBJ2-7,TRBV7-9,ASSLRTGGSYEQY
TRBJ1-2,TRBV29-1,STNRDGYT
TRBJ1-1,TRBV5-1,ASSTGTGGGTEAF
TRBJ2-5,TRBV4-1,ASSQEGTSPETQY
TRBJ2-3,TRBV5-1,ASSLVRGGETDTQY
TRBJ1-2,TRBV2,ASSRTGSVWGYT
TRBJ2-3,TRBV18,ASSPGREYSTDTQY
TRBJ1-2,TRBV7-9,ASSTQIGRKYGYT
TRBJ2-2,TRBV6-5,ASREGADTGELF
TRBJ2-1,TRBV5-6,ASRTGVGTYNEQF
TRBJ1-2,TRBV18,ASSPGQGSYGYT
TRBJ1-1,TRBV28,ASIVTPNTEAF
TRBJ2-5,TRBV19,ASRQGRGGEETQY
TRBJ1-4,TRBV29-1,SAAGQSQGWDEKLF
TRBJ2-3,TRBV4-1,ASSQDLVAGGLTQY
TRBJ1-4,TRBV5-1,ASSETGGLEKLF